This T cell receptor (beta chain) was retrieved from a study of shared clonotypes between healthy human individuals. Study context: Plates per donor: three CD4 naive, three CD4 memory, two CD8 naive, one CD8 memory.

Each PCR replicate from the sorted subsets contained 150 to 200 ng DNA, which is roughly 33,000 T cell genomes. Authors' processing steps: For the immunoSEQ data, sequences were junction-only without quality scores, so filtering differed. Profiling relied on immunoSEQ multiplex PCR, and the TCRdb table lists in-frame clones only, not all of them. From that table come the V and J calls and clone size; the DNA was used to work out D and trimming. The repertoire holds some 1 million clones, with approximately 72% as singletons. General study results and limits: The study sampled only blood, and tissue repertoires likely differ.

This clone was counted a single time. What it binds is not known. The same CDR3 arises from other DNA sequences in this sample as well. The TCR originated in a man between 18 and 29 years old in good health. Sequenced: memory CD4+ T cells sorted from blood. Subset: CD45RA-negative fraction.

CDR3 sequence: CASSLGGTSYEQYF. In DNA form, the CDR3 reads TGTGCCAGCAGCTTAGGAGGGACAAGTTACGAGCAGTACTTC. The chain joins TRBV7-2 to TRBJ2-7; tentatively, D is TRBD1 (6 bases). V was cut by 1 base and J by 4 bases, with 11 bases left in between. This CDR3 has 14 amino acids. The germline gives CDR1 SGHTA, CDR2 FQGNSA.